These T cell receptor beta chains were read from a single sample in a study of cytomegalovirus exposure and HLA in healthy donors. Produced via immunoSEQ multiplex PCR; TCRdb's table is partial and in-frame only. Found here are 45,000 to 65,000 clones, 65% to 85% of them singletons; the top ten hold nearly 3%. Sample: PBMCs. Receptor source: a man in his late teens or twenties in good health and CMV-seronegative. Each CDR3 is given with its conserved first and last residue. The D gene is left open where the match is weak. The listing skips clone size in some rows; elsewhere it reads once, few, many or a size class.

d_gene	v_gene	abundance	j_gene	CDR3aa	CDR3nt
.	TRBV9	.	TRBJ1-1	CASSSGRGTEAFF	TGTGCCAGCAGCTCAGGGAGGGGCACTGAAGCTTTCTTT
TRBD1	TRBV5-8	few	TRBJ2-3	CASSLGQGTTDTQYF	TGTGCCAGCAGCTTGGGACAGGGGACCACAGATACGCAGTATTTT
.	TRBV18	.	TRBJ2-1	CASSPLDEQFF	TGTGCCAGCTCACCACTCGATGAGCAGTTCTTC
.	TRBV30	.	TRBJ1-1	CAWSPGNTEAFF	TGTGCCTGGAGTCCGGGGAACACTGAAGCTTTCTTT
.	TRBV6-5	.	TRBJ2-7	CASSPDMGKTYEQYF	TGTGCCAGCAGTCCGGACATGGGTAAAACCTACGAGCAGTACTTC
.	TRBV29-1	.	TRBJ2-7	CSVEAPTYEQYF	TGCAGCGTTGAAGCCCCTACCTACGAGCAGTACTTC
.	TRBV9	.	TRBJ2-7	CASSVAASPSYEQYF	TGTGCCAGCAGCGTAGCGGCTAGCCCCTCCTACGAGCAGTACTTC
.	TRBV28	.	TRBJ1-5	CANGQGGQPQHF	TGTGCTAACGGGCAGGGTGGTCAGCCCCAGCATTTT
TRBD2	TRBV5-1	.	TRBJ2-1	CASNVAGAFNEQFF	TGCGCCAGCAACGTAGCGGGAGCGTTCAATGAGCAGTTCTTC
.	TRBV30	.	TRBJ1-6	CAWRRDTSYNSPLHF	TGTGCCTGGAGACGGGACACCTCCTATAATTCACCCCTCCACTTT
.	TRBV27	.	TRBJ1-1	CASTGVNTEAFF	TGTGCCAGCACAGGGGTGAACACTGAAGCTTTCTTT
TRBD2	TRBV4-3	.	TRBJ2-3	CASSPTSGSTDTQYF	TGCGCCAGCAGCCCCACTAGCGGGAGCACAGATACGCAGTATTTT
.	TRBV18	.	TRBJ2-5	CASSPGLLQETQYF	TGTGCCAGCTCTCCGGGACTCCTACAAGAGACCCAGTACTTC
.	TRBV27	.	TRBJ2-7	CASSINAYEQYF	TGTGCCAGCAGCATCAATGCCTACGAGCAGTACTTC
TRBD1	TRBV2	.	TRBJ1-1	CASSEARGQGYTEAFF	TGTGCCAGCAGTGAAGCAAGGGGACAGGGCTACACTGAAGCTTTCTTT
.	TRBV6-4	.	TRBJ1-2	CASSDSPGFGYTF	TGTGCCAGCAGTGATTCCCCAGGTTTTGGCTACACCTTC
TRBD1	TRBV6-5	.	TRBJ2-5	CASSYSTGGETQYF	TGTGCCAGCAGTTACTCTACAGGGGGTGAGACCCAGTACTTC